Below are 10 T cell receptor beta chains sequenced from a single sample in a study of blood T cells in healthy people across ages. The authors ran a second PCR of 7 to 11 cycles using a sample-barcoded 5' primer and a J-beta primer mix. TCRdb re-called the 5' RACE reads with MiXCR, one entry per CDR3 protein. This table has 600,000 to 850,000 distinct CDR3 sequences, roughly 43% appearing once. The sequenced sample consisted of blood. The receptors derive from a woman between 55 and 75 years old in good health.

This clonotype was counted between two and nine times. The chain couples TRBV10-3 to TRBJ1-1; no reliable D call. CDR1 is ENHRY, CDR2 SYGVKD, per germline. Trimming took 6 bases from V and 2 from J, leaving 10 bases between them. The CDR3 totals 13 residues. CDR3: CAIRDGRNTEAFF. CDR3 DNA: TGTGCCATCAGGGACGGTAGAAACACTGAAGCTTTCTTT.

This clonotype appeared a few times. This rearrangement joins TRBV5-1 to TRBJ2-5; 9 bases are a match to TRBD2. The CDR3 is made up of 16 amino acids. With 2 bases clipped from V and 1 base from J, the junction kept 6 bases outside the gene matches. CDR1 is SGHRS, CDR2 YFSETQ, per germline. DNA of the CDR3: TGCGCCAGCAGCTTCCAGCGGGGGGTCCCCCAAGAGACCCAGTACTTC. This encodes CASSFQRGVPQETQYF.

This clonotype was observed a few times. V usage is TRBV7-2 and J usage is TRBJ2-5; tentative D call: TRBD2 (6 bases). The CDR3 spans 16 residues. The germline V gene has CDR1 SGHTA and CDR2 FQGNSA. The V end lost 1 base, the J end lost 11 bases, and 23 bases lay between the germline ends. This CDR3 reads CASSLDMQRAYNEQYF. As DNA, the CDR3 is TGTGCCAGCAGCTTAGATATGCAGCGGGCTTACAATGAGCAGTACTTC.

A word on this clonotype: Given a much more abundant clone one base away, this may be a read error. The V and J genes are TRBV5-1 and TRBJ2-5; possible D gene TRBD1, 6 bases. Trimming left V 3 bases short and J 0 bases short, with 12 bases between. Per the germline V gene, CDR1 is SGHRS and CDR2 is YFSETQ. CDR3 length equals 15 residues. The CDR3 reads CASSWVGTYQETQYF. As DNA, the CDR3 is TGCGCCAGCAGCTGGGTCGGGACATACCAAGAGACCCAGTACTTC. Supplemented by reference TRBV5-1 and TRBJ2-5, the full variable domain reads KAGVTQTPRYLIKTRGQQVTLSCSPISGHRSVSWYQQTPGQGLQFLFEYFSETQRNKGNFPGRFSGRQFSNSRSEMNVSTLELGDSALYLCASSWVGTYQETQYFGPGTRLLVL.

Notes on this clonotype: This may arise from a read error, as a much more abundant clone is one base away. This chain joins TRBV29-1 and TRBJ1-1; unclear D gene. CDR1 and CDR2 (germline): SQVTM, ANQGSEA. This CDR3 comprises 11 residues. CDR3 sequence: CGVNRNTEAFF. Here the CDR3 DNA reads TGCGGCGTTAACAGGAACACTGAAGCTTTCTTT.

This rearrangement joins TRBV2 to TRBJ2-5; 10 nucleotides align to TRBD2. The germline V gene encodes CDR1 SNHLY and CDR2 FYNNEI. The CDR3 runs to 15 residues. V lost 6 bases and J lost 2; bases outside the gene matches: 6. The CDR3 sequence: CASRELAGVQETQYF. The CDR3 bases are TGTGCCAGCAGGGAGCTAGCGGGAGTGCAAGAGACCCAGTACTTC.

This clonotype appeared once. CDR3 sequence (DNA): TGTGCCAGCACCAGGGACAGGGAGGGCAGTGAGCAGTACTTC. Amino acids: CASTRDREGSEQYF. The chain employs TRBV12-3 or TRBV12-4 and TRBJ2-5, with 9 bases aligning to TRBD1. The V and J ends lost 7 bases and 11 bases, in that order; junction bases with no gene match: 14. The CDR3 is made up of 14 amino acids.

The chain employs TRBV12-3 or TRBV12-4 and TRBJ2-3, with 14 positions matching TRBD2. The V segment lost 4 bases and the J segment 6 bases; nucleotides outside the gene matches: 9. This CDR3 is 17 amino acids long. For the CDR3, the DNA is TGTGCCAGCAGTTCCAGACTAGCGGGGGGGAGAAAGGATACGCAGTATTTT. Its translation is CASSSRLAGGRKDTQYF.

The chain carries TRBV11-3 and TRBJ2-1, with 10 bases lining up with TRBD2. Germline V gene data show CDR1 as SGHNT and CDR2 as YENEEA. V lost 1 base to trimming and J lost 7 bases; unmatched junction nucleotides: 7. The CDR3 is 16 amino acids. The CDR3 here is CASSLGSGGSGNEQFF. Here the CDR3 DNA reads TGTGCCAGCAGCTTAGGTAGCGGGGGGAGTGGGAATGAGCAGTTCTTC.

The chain employs TRBV6-5 and TRBJ2-5; 10 positions match TRBD1. Germline trimming cut 6 bases from V and 2 bases from J; bases unmatched to any gene: 9. CDR3 length: 16 residues. In germline, CDR1 is MNHEY, CDR2 SVGAGI. The CDR3 nucleotides are TGTGCCAGCAGAACTCCGGGACAGGGGATACAAGAGACCCAGTACTTC. Translated: CASRTPGQGIQETQYF.